This T cell receptor beta chain was found in a study of CD8+CD57+ T cells in acquired aplastic anemia. Across the whole study: 3.2 ug was the average amount of DNA from sorted CD4+ and CD8+ cells.

Broader study findings: Between patients and controls, over 25 CD8+ CDR3 sequences were found in common.

All patients picked for sequencing had shown, by flow cytometry, an expansion of CD8+CD57+ cells. There are many counts of this clonotype. Its cognate antigen is unknown. The TCR beta profiling, which covered VDJ combination and CDR3 sequence, was carried out using genomic DNA as the template. TCRdb analysed the reads with MiXCR anew, one entry per CDR3 protein. The sample contains 150,000 to 200,000 distinct CDR3 sequences, 45% to 55% of which appear only once. The V end lost 4 bases, the J end lost 1 base, and 12 bases lay between the germline ends. This CDR3 has 14 amino acids. CDR1 is SGHDT, CDR2 YYEEEE, per germline.

Sequenced: sorted CD4+, CD8+, or CD8+CD57+ T cells (not recorded which) from PBMCs. This chain uses TRBV5-6 with TRBJ2-7; D remains unclear. This TCR derives from a human donor with aplastic anemia. The CDR3 region is CASSPEQRSYEQYF. CDR3 nucleotides: TGTGCCAGCAGCCCGGAACAGCGATCCTACGAGCAGTACTTC.